The rows below give T cell receptor beta chains drawn from one sample of a study of T-cell memory formation after mild COVID-19. One entry per CDR3 protein results from TCRdb running MiXCR on the 5' RACE reads. This table holds some 490,000 distinct CDR3 sequences, roughly 20% found once. Input material: PBMCs or a T cell subset sorted from them (not recorded which). These receptors all come from an adult woman who had mild COVID-19 (a few samples of this study predate the infection). Cell type and time point are not known. Each CDR3 is given with its conserved first and last residue. A D gene is named only where the DNA matches it firmly. Expanded clones get a size class; other rows say once, few or many, or leave the size out.

CDR3aa: CASSLGEAFTDTQYF
CDR3nt: TGTGCCAGCAGCTTAGGGGAAGCATTCACAGATACGCAGTATTTT
d_gene: NA
abundance: NA
v_gene: TRBV11-3
j_gene: TRBJ2-3

CDR3aa: CASSLEPTAVLFPGELFF
CDR3nt: TGCGCCAGCAGCTTGGAGCCGACGGCAGTCTTGTTCCCCGGGGAGCTGTTTTTT
d_gene: NA
abundance: NA
v_gene: TRBV5-1
j_gene: TRBJ2-2

CDR3aa: CSVDRVGINEQFF
CDR3nt: TGCAGCGTTGATAGGGTGGGGATCAATGAGCAGTTCTTC
d_gene: NA
abundance: many
v_gene: TRBV29-1
j_gene: TRBJ2-1

CDR3aa: CASSPNPGTSGRNTEAFF
CDR3nt: TGCGCCAGCAGCCCTAATCCCGGGACATCGGGTCGGAACACTGAAGCTTTCTTT
d_gene: NA
abundance: NA
v_gene: TRBV5-1
j_gene: TRBJ1-1

CDR3aa: CSAINTGFDSTDTQYF
CDR3nt: TGCAGTGCTATCAACACGGGGTTTGACAGCACAGATACGCAGTATTTT
d_gene: NA
abundance: few
v_gene: TRBV20-1
j_gene: TRBJ2-3

CDR3aa: CASNQDLTASGGEQYF
CDR3nt: TGTGCCAGCAACCAAGATTTAACAGCGAGCGGCGGCGAGCAGTACTTC
d_gene: NA
abundance: NA
v_gene: TRBV3-1
j_gene: TRBJ2-7

CDR3aa: CASSFTGVNTEAFF
CDR3nt: TGTGCCAGCAGTTTTACAGGGGTCAACACTGAAGCTTTCTTT
d_gene: TRBD1
abundance: NA
v_gene: TRBV12-3/TRBV12-4
j_gene: TRBJ1-1

CDR3aa: CSARGTSGGEVDTQYF
CDR3nt: TGCAGCGCCCGGGGAACTAGCGGGGGGGAGGTGGATACGCAGTATTTT
d_gene: TRBD2
abundance: few
v_gene: TRBV29-1
j_gene: TRBJ2-3

CDR3aa: CASSQFLVHTPEQYF
CDR3nt: TGTGCCAGCAGCCAATTTTTGGTCCATACCCCTGAGCAGTACTTC
d_gene: NA
abundance: NA
v_gene: TRBV3-1
j_gene: TRBJ2-7

CDR3aa: CASSQGGPNTEAFF
CDR3nt: TGTGCCAGCAGCCAAGGAGGACCGAACACTGAAGCTTTCTTT
d_gene: NA
abundance: few
v_gene: TRBV3-1
j_gene: TRBJ1-1

CDR3aa: CASSLGPGTAEAFF
CDR3nt: TGTGCCAGCAGCTTAGGCCCCGGGACAGCTGAAGCTTTCTTT
d_gene: TRBD1
abundance: many
v_gene: TRBV7-3
j_gene: TRBJ1-1

CDR3aa: CASSYLGEQGNDEQFF
CDR3nt: TGTGCCAGCAGCTATTTAGGGGAACAGGGCAATGATGAGCAGTTCTTC
d_gene: NA
abundance: many
v_gene: TRBV7-9
j_gene: TRBJ2-1

CDR3aa: CAISSYREETQYF
CDR3nt: TGTGCCATCAGTTCTTACAGGGAAGAGACCCAGTACTTC
d_gene: NA
abundance: few
v_gene: TRBV10-3
j_gene: TRBJ2-5

CDR3aa: CSLGVRAKNIQYF
CDR3nt: TGCAGCTTAGGTGTTCGGGCCAAAAACATTCAGTACTTC
d_gene: NA
abundance: few
v_gene: TRBV20-1
j_gene: TRBJ2-4

CDR3aa: CASSLADRGRYEQYF
CDR3nt: TGTGCCAGCAGTTTAGCAGACAGGGGGAGATACGAGCAGTACTTC
d_gene: TRBD1
abundance: NA
v_gene: TRBV12-3/TRBV12-4
j_gene: TRBJ2-7

CDR3aa: CASSQVGNEQFF
CDR3nt: TGTGCCAGCAGCCAAGTTGGTAATGAGCAGTTCTTC
d_gene: NA
abundance: many
v_gene: TRBV3-1
j_gene: TRBJ2-1

CDR3aa: CASSPDPHRTYGYTF
CDR3nt: TGCGCCAGCAGCCCCGATCCCCACAGAACGTATGGCTACACCTTC
d_gene: NA
abundance: few
v_gene: TRBV5-1
j_gene: TRBJ1-2

CDR3aa: CASSYSGPQETQYF
CDR3nt: TGTGCCAGCAGTTACTCCGGACCCCAAGAGACCCAGTACTTC
d_gene: NA
abundance: NA
v_gene: TRBV6-5
j_gene: TRBJ2-5

CDR3aa: CASSYQAGTAETQYF
CDR3nt: TGTGCCAGCAGTTACCAGGCCGGGACAGCAGAGACCCAGTACTTC
d_gene: TRBD1
abundance: NA
v_gene: TRBV6-2/TRBV6-3
j_gene: TRBJ2-5

CDR3aa: CASSQAQVTDTQYF
CDR3nt: TGCGCCAGCAGCCAAGCTCAGGTGACTGATACGCAGTATTTT
d_gene: NA
abundance: NA
v_gene: TRBV4-3
j_gene: TRBJ2-3

CDR3aa: CASRGAGATEQFF
CDR3nt: TGTGCCAGCAGGGGAGCGGGGGCCACTGAGCAGTTCTTC
d_gene: TRBD2
abundance: NA
v_gene: TRBV7-3
j_gene: TRBJ2-1

CDR3aa: CSVGQGNEQFF
CDR3nt: TGCAGTGTGGGCCAAGGAAATGAGCAGTTCTTC
d_gene: NA
abundance: NA
v_gene: TRBV20-1
j_gene: TRBJ2-1

CDR3aa: CASSFHKGETQYF
CDR3nt: TGTGCCAGCAGCTTCCACAAGGGAGAGACCCAGTACTTC
d_gene: NA
abundance: many
v_gene: TRBV7-3
j_gene: TRBJ2-5

CDR3aa: CASSQDGGTSGAYEQYF
CDR3nt: TGCGCCAGCAGCCAAGACGGGGGGACTAGCGGGGCCTACGAGCAGTACTTC
d_gene: TRBD2
abundance: few
v_gene: TRBV4-3
j_gene: TRBJ2-7

CDR3aa: CASSHQGGDTDTQYF
CDR3nt: TGTGCCAGCAGCCATCAGGGGGGTGACACAGATACGCAGTATTTT
d_gene: NA
abundance: many
v_gene: TRBV7-2
j_gene: TRBJ2-3

CDR3aa: CASTGPLGDTQYF
CDR3nt: TGTGCCAGCACTGGACCCCTCGGGGATACGCAGTATTTT
d_gene: NA
abundance: few
v_gene: TRBV6-5
j_gene: TRBJ2-3

CDR3aa: CAWSALGQNEKLFF
CDR3nt: TGTGCCTGGAGTGCCCTTGGACAGAATGAAAAACTGTTTTTT
d_gene: NA
abundance: many
v_gene: TRBV30
j_gene: TRBJ1-4

CDR3aa: CASGQVQETQYF
CDR3nt: TGTGCCAGCGGACAGGTCCAAGAGACCCAGTACTTC
d_gene: TRBD1
abundance: NA
v_gene: TRBV12-3/TRBV12-4
j_gene: TRBJ2-5

CDR3aa: CASSLQRGTYEQYF
CDR3nt: TGTGCCAGCAGCTTGCAGCGGGGGACCTACGAGCAGTACTTC
d_gene: TRBD2
abundance: NA
v_gene: TRBV5-4
j_gene: TRBJ2-7

CDR3aa: CASSQVLYPLEAEQFF
CDR3nt: TGCGCCAGCAGCCAAGTTTTGTACCCACTTGAGGCTGAGCAGTTCTTC
d_gene: NA
abundance: few
v_gene: TRBV4-1
j_gene: TRBJ2-1

CDR3aa: CASSPHILSGNTIYF
CDR3nt: TGCGCCAGCAGCCCACACATACTCTCTGGAAACACCATATATTTT
d_gene: NA
abundance: few
v_gene: TRBV4-3
j_gene: TRBJ1-3

CDR3aa: CASSQDRAEYGYTF
CDR3nt: TGCGCCAGCAGCCAAGACAGGGCAGAATATGGCTACACCTTC
d_gene: TRBD1
abundance: NA
v_gene: TRBV5-1
j_gene: TRBJ1-2

CDR3aa: CASSLTSGIPEQFF
CDR3nt: TGTGCCAGCAGCCTGACTAGCGGGATACCGGAGCAGTTCTTC
d_gene: TRBD2
abundance: NA
v_gene: TRBV3-1
j_gene: TRBJ2-1

CDR3aa: CASSPGATNEKLFF
CDR3nt: TGCGCCAGCAGCCCGGGGGCAACTAATGAAAAACTGTTTTTT
d_gene: NA
abundance: NA
v_gene: TRBV5-1
j_gene: TRBJ1-4

CDR3aa: CASSLGLAVPGF
CDR3nt: TGTGCCAGCAGTTTAGGACTAGCGGTGCCGGGCTTC
d_gene: TRBD2
abundance: NA
v_gene: TRBV12-3/TRBV12-4
j_gene: TRBJ2-7

CDR3aa: CASSSRTGNSRNEQYF
CDR3nt: TGTGCCAGCAGTTCACGAACAGGGAATTCAAGGAACGAGCAGTACTTC
d_gene: NA
abundance: many
v_gene: TRBV12-3/TRBV12-4
j_gene: TRBJ2-7

CDR3aa: CSAPIVDTQYF
CDR3nt: TGCAGTGCCCCTATCGTGGATACGCAGTATTTT
d_gene: NA
abundance: NA
v_gene: TRBV20-1
j_gene: TRBJ2-3

CDR3aa: CASSLGSLTEAFF
CDR3nt: TGTGCCAGCAGCTTAGGGTCCCTCACTGAAGCTTTCTTT
d_gene: NA
abundance: few
v_gene: TRBV7-9
j_gene: TRBJ1-1

CDR3aa: CASATRGDEGYTF
CDR3nt: TGTGCCAGCGCCACCCGGGGGGACGAAGGCTACACCTTC
d_gene: NA
abundance: NA
v_gene: TRBV12-3/TRBV12-4
j_gene: TRBJ1-2

CDR3aa: CATSATDYEQYF
CDR3nt: TGTGCCACCAGTGCCACCGACTACGAGCAGTACTTC
d_gene: NA
abundance: many
v_gene: TRBV24-1
j_gene: TRBJ2-7

CDR3aa: CASSLSPLEGSEQYF
CDR3nt: TGTGCCAGCAGCTTATCTCCTTTGGAGGGATCCGAGCAGTACTTC
d_gene: NA
abundance: few
v_gene: TRBV5-6
j_gene: TRBJ2-7

CDR3aa: CSARDAYEQYF
CDR3nt: TGCAGTGCTAGAGATGCATACGAGCAGTACTTC
d_gene: NA
abundance: few
v_gene: TRBV20-1
j_gene: TRBJ2-7

CDR3aa: CSARSAENTNTGELFF
CDR3nt: TGCAGTGCTAGGTCGGCGGAAAACACGAACACCGGGGAGCTGTTTTTT
d_gene: NA
abundance: NA
v_gene: TRBV20-1
j_gene: TRBJ2-2

CDR3aa: CSVRDEGETQYF
CDR3nt: TGCAGCGTTCGAGACGAGGGGGAGACCCAGTACTTC
d_gene: NA
abundance: few
v_gene: TRBV29-1
j_gene: TRBJ2-5

CDR3aa: CASSYGTGSTDTQYF
CDR3nt: TGTGCCAGCAGTTACGGGACAGGGAGCACAGATACGCAGTATTTT
d_gene: TRBD1
abundance: few
v_gene: TRBV6-6
j_gene: TRBJ2-3

CDR3aa: CATSRDSLLAGAARDEQFF
CDR3nt: TGTGCCACCAGCAGAGATTCTCTTCTAGCGGGGGCTGCTCGGGATGAGCAGTTCTTC
d_gene: TRBD2
abundance: NA
v_gene: TRBV15
j_gene: TRBJ2-1

CDR3aa: CASSLETGINYGYTF
CDR3nt: TGTGCCAGCAGCTTAGAGACAGGGATTAACTATGGCTACACCTTC
d_gene: TRBD1
abundance: NA
v_gene: TRBV7-9
j_gene: TRBJ1-2

CDR3aa: CAWSAQLGHNYGYTF
CDR3nt: TGTGCCTGGAGCGCTCAGTTGGGACACAACTATGGCTACACCTTC
d_gene: NA
abundance: NA
v_gene: TRBV30
j_gene: TRBJ1-2

CDR3aa: CASSPSVAPTEAFF
CDR3nt: TGTGCCAGCAGCCCCTCGGTCGCTCCCACTGAAGCTTTCTTT
d_gene: NA
abundance: many
v_gene: TRBV9
j_gene: TRBJ1-1

CDR3aa: CASSSRPGTGREKLFF
CDR3nt: TGTGCCAGCAGTTCCAGGCCCGGGACAGGGCGTGAAAAACTGTTTTTT
d_gene: TRBD1
abundance: NA
v_gene: TRBV12-3/TRBV12-4
j_gene: TRBJ1-4

CDR3aa: CSVGAQTGETQYF
CDR3nt: TGCAGCGTGGGGGCCCAAACAGGGGAGACCCAGTACTTC
d_gene: NA
abundance: few
v_gene: TRBV29-1
j_gene: TRBJ2-5

CDR3aa: CASSLVASGETQFF
CDR3nt: TGTGCCAGCAGCCTAGTAGCCTCTGGAGAGACCCAGTTCTTC
d_gene: NA
abundance: NA
v_gene: TRBV7-9
j_gene: TRBJ2-1

CDR3aa: CSARQSLGYGYTF
CDR3nt: TGCAGTGCTAGACAGAGCTTGGGGTATGGCTACACCTTC
d_gene: NA
abundance: NA
v_gene: TRBV20-1
j_gene: TRBJ1-2

CDR3aa: CASSAPGLAGQSSYEQYF
CDR3nt: TGTGCCAGCAGCGCCCCGGGACTAGCGGGACAAAGCTCCTACGAGCAGTACTTC
d_gene: TRBD2
abundance: NA
v_gene: TRBV7-2
j_gene: TRBJ2-7